Following are 6 T cell receptor beta chains from one sample sequenced in a study of T cells in Graves' hyperthyroidism and ophthalmopathy. Using RNA transcripts as the source, TCR beta CDR3 regions were amplified. HTBI primers were the set used in a first-round RT-PCR of the TCR CDR3. TCRdb reprocessed the multiplex PCR reads with MiXCR, giving one entry per CDR3 protein. The table has roughly 100,000 distinct CDR3 sequences, roughly 50% seen once. Sequenced sample: blood. All receptors come from a man aged 35 to 55 with Graves' hyperthyroidism.

Many counts were recorded for this clonotype. V and J are TRBV5-1 and TRBJ1-4; D possibly corresponds to TRBD1 (6 bases). The germline V gene has CDR1 SGHRS and CDR2 YFSETQ. The CDR3 runs to 16 residues. V lost 1 base, J lost 0 bases, and 10 bases lay in between. CDR3 DNA: TGCGCCAGCAGCTTGTCAGGGACATCAACTAATGAAAAACTGTTTTTT. It codes for CASSLSGTSTNEKLFF.

To note about this clonotype: Possible read error: a much larger clone is one base away. CDR3 residues: CASSYSRLAGGTYEQDF. The DNA of the CDR3 is TGTGCCAGCAGTTACTCAAGGCTAGCGGGGGGAACCTACGAGCAGGACTTC. This sequence joins TRBV6-5 and TRBJ2-7; TRBD2 matches at 11 bases. The CDR3 loop spans 17 amino acids. Germline CDR1 and CDR2: MNHEY and SVGAGI.

The chain combines TRBV12-3 or TRBV12-4 with TRBJ2-5; no clear D. CDR3 length: 12 amino acids. Trimming cost V 7 bases and J 5 bases, with 11 bases left between them. CDR3 sequence: CASKTVSETQYF. The CDR3 DNA sequence: TGTGCCAGCAAGACGGTTTCGGAGACCCAGTACTTC.

On this clonotype: The germline gene is not matched at one end of the junction; a read error may be the cause. The chain has TRBV7-7 and TRBJ1-5; D is perhaps TRBD1 (5 bases). This CDR3 has 14 amino acids. Germline V gene data show CDR1 as SSHAT and CDR2 as FNYEAQ (reference sequence). The CDR3, as DNA: TGTGCTAGCAGCCCAGGACACCCAGGGAAGCCCCAGCATTTT. Protein product: CASSPGHPGKPQHF.

Turning to this clonotype: A much bigger clone sits one base away, suggesting this may be a read error. V usage is TRBV6-1 and J usage is TRBJ2-3, with D tentatively TRBD2 (6 bases). The germline V gene has CDR1 MNHNS and CDR2 SASEGT. V was cut by 6 bases and J by 3 bases, with 19 bases left in between. The CDR3 runs 16 residues. Here the CDR3 DNA reads TGTGCCAGCAGAACACCAGACGGGGGTGTGACAGATACGCAGTATTTT. It specifies CASRTPDGGVTDTQYF.

Turning to this clonotype: Just one base apart from a much larger clone, this may be a read error. The chain is built from TRBV6-6 and TRBJ2-5; D is undetermined. CDR1 MNHNY and CDR2 SVGAGI come from the germline V gene (reference sequence). CDR3 length: 12 amino acids. V was clipped by 2 bases and J by 2 bases, with 3 bases between them. The CDR3 is CASSYTQETQYF. In DNA, the CDR3 is TGTGCCAGCAGTTACACACAAGAGACCCAGTACTTC.